This passage covers 4 T cell receptor beta chains from one sample sequenced in a study of human T cells and chemical hapten exposure. Using its own MiXCR run on the RACE reads, TCRdb lists one record per CDR3 protein. The sample holds over 300,000 distinct CDR3 sequences; 4.5% to 6% are singletons and the top ten take around 2.6%. The time point: pre-sensitization, week 0. The treatment: therapeutic diphenylcyclopropenone sensitization with weekly scalp DPC. Sequences were derived from whole blood, sampled in connection with sensitization to the hapten diphenylcyclopropenone (DPC). The receptors derive from a woman in her forties or fifties with alopecia areata. Some clones in this sample may be carry-over from other donors' samples.

The chain combines TRBV10-3 with TRBJ1-6, with TRBD1 identical over 8 bases. Germline trimming cut 6 bases from V and 9 bases from J; bases unmatched to any gene: 10. Germline lookup yields CDR1 ENHRY and CDR2 SYGVKD. The CDR3 length is 15 residues. CDR3 sequence (DNA): TGTGCCATCAGGGAAGACAGGGGAAGGCTTTCACCCCTCCACTTT. As protein: CAIREDRGRLSPLHF.

This clonotype was observed at least ten times. V and J are TRBV11-2 and TRBJ2-7; D is perhaps TRBD1 (6 bases). This CDR3 is built from 16 residues. V shed 5 bases and J shed 3 bases, with 20 bases lying between them. In germline, CDR1 is SGHAT, CDR2 FQNNGV. The CDR3 loop is CASSIIGGRANYEQYF. DNA for the CDR3: TGTGCCAGCAGCATAATAGGGGGACGGGCGAACTACGAGCAGTACTTC.

The CDR3 sequence is CASRRGQTTDTQYF. The CDR3 nucleotides read TGTGCCAGCAGGCGGGGACAGACCACAGATACGCAGTATTTT. This chain uses TRBV7-2 with TRBJ2-3, with D possibly TRBD1 on 7 matching bases. Between the trimmed V and J ends, which lost 6 bases and 2 bases, there was a span of 12 bases. The CDR3 loop spans 14 amino acids. Looked up from germline, CDR1 is SGHTA and CDR2 is FQGNSA.

This clonotype has just a few counts. The V and J genes are TRBV7-9 and TRBJ2-3; perhaps D is TRBD1 or TRBD2 (5 bases each). This CDR3 comprises 16 residues. Germline loops: CDR1 SEHNR, CDR2 FQNEAQ (reference sequence). The ends were cut back, 3 bases at V and 2 bases at J, with 15 bases in the middle. As DNA, the CDR3 is TGTGCCAGCAGCTTTCTGGTGGGGGAGTCCACAGATACGCAGTATTTT. It translates to CASSFLVGESTDTQYF.